These T cell receptor beta chains were read from a single sample in a study of blood T cells in healthy people across ages. TCRdb used MiXCR to reprocess the 5' RACE reads, holding one entry per CDR3 protein. This table holds 1.5 million to 2 million distinct CDR3 sequences, roughly 27% found once. Sequencing was carried out using blood. These TCRs come from a woman in her twenties or thirties in good health. Each CDR3 is given with its conserved first and last residue. The D gene is left open where the match is weak. The listing skips clone size in some rows; elsewhere it reads once, few, many or a size class.

NA	TRBV4-3	TRBJ2-2	NA	CASSQEPGDTGELFF	TGCGCCAGCAGCCAAGAGCCAGGGGACACCGGGGAGCTGTTTTTT
TRBD1	TRBV12-3/TRBV12-4	TRBJ2-6	NA	CASTQWGQGVNVLTF	TGTGCCAGCACCCAATGGGGACAGGGAGTCAACGTCCTGACTTTC
NA	TRBV30	TRBJ1-5	few	CAWSDGPSNQPQHF	TGTGCCTGGAGTGATGGACCTAGCAATCAGCCCCAGCATTTT
NA	TRBV7-9	TRBJ2-4	many	CASSRTEGENIQYF	TGTGCCAGCAGCCGGACGGAGGGCGAGAACATTCAGTACTTC
NA	TRBV20-1	TRBJ2-3	NA	CSATPTASTDTQYF	TGCAGTGCTACCCCTACGGCTAGCACAGATACGCAGTATTTT
NA	TRBV29-1	TRBJ2-4	NA	CSVEEAGVKNIRYF	TGCAGCGTTGAAGAGGCCGGGGTGAAAAACATTCGGTACTTC
NA	TRBV7-2	TRBJ2-3	NA	CASSPRAETSRDTQYF	TGTGCCAGCAGCCCACGAGCGGAAACGAGTAGGGATACGCAGTATTTT
NA	TRBV7-3	TRBJ2-6	NA	CASSPTVSGANVRTF	TGTGCCAGCAGCCCGACGGTGTCTGGGGCCAACGTCCGGACTTTC
NA	TRBV19	TRBJ2-1	many	CASSIGLAGRDEQFF	TGTGCCAGTAGTATAGGTCTGGCAGGGAGAGATGAGCAGTTCTTC
NA	TRBV6-2/TRBV6-3	TRBJ2-7	many	CASSYNPYEQYF	TGTGCCAGCAGTTACAACCCCTACGAGCAGTACTTC
NA	TRBV19	TRBJ1-1	few	CASILRGADTEAFF	TGTGCCAGTATCTTGCGGGGGGCAGATACTGAAGCTTTCTTT
NA	TRBV7-2	TRBJ2-2	NA	CASSPSGAQGSAGELFF	TGTGCCAGCAGCCCATCAGGGGCTCAGGGAAGCGCCGGGGAGCTGTTTTTT
NA	TRBV6-6	TRBJ1-4	NA	CASSPKQDTPLEKLFF	TGTGCCAGCAGTCCTAAGCAGGACACTCCACTCGAAAAACTGTTTTTT
NA	TRBV7-3	TRBJ2-5	NA	CASSFEETRYF	TGTGCCAGCAGCTTTGAGGAGACCCGGTACTTC
TRBD2	TRBV20-1	TRBJ2-1	few	CSASAMTSGGSFFYNEQFF	TGCAGTGCTTCCGCCATGACTAGCGGGGGTTCCTTCTTCTACAATGAGCAGTTCTTC
NA	TRBV7-2	TRBJ1-5	few	CASSLRAGSNQPQHF	TGTGCCAGCAGCTTACGTGCAGGGAGTAATCAGCCCCAGCATTTT
NA	TRBV20-1	TRBJ2-5	few	CSARVDRQTQYF	TGCAGTGCTAGGGTCGACAGGCAGACCCAGTACTTC
NA	TRBV12-3/TRBV12-4	TRBJ2-3	once	CASSYSKDSHGDTQYF	TGTGCCAGCAGTTACTCGAAGGACTCTCATGGGGATACGCAGTATTTT
NA	TRBV20-1	TRBJ2-3	many	CSAPLSDTQYF	TGCAGTGCGCCACTTTCAGATACGCAGTATTTT
NA	TRBV4-3	TRBJ2-7	many	CASSQVPTSSYEQYF	TGCGCCAGCAGCCAAGTTCCCACAAGCTCCTACGAGCAGTACTTC
NA	TRBV2	TRBJ2-7	NA	CASSGDRDPGGEQYF	TGTGCCAGCAGTGGGGACCGGGACCCAGGAGGGGAGCAGTACTTC
NA	TRBV12-3/TRBV12-4	TRBJ2-1	NA	CASAPSSYNVQFF	TGTGCCAGCGCGCCGAGCTCCTACAATGTGCAGTTCTTC
NA	TRBV7-6	TRBJ2-2	NA	CASSRNTGELLF	TGTGCCAGCAGCCGCAACACCGGGGAGCTGTTATTT
NA	TRBV7-6	TRBJ1-1	few	CASSGPWGRNTEAFF	TGTGCCAGCAGCGGGCCCTGGGGGCGGAACACTGAAGCTTTCTTT
TRBD2	TRBV5-4	TRBJ2-3	NA	CASSNRAGGLTDTQYF	TGTGCCAGCAGCAACCGAGCGGGGGGACTAACAGATACGCAGTATTTT
NA	TRBV16	TRBJ1-2	few	CASSRRSSINYGYTF	TGTGCCAGCAGCCGCCGGTCTTCGATTAACTATGGCTACACCTTC
TRBD2	TRBV3-1	TRBJ2-1	NA	CVSSSLAGGRNEQFF	TGTGTCAGCAGTTCACTAGCGGGGGGACGCAATGAGCAGTTCTTC
NA	TRBV5-5	TRBJ1-1	few	CASSLSTLTEAFF	TGTGCCAGCAGCTTAAGCACGTTGACTGAAGCTTTCTTT
NA	TRBV9	TRBJ2-5	few	CASSAGPGRETQYF	TGTGCCAGCAGCGCAGGACCAGGGAGGGAGACCCAGTACTTC
NA	TRBV5-1	TRBJ2-1	NA	CASSSRIDRPYNEQFF	TGCGCCAGCAGCTCCCGTATTGACAGGCCTTACAATGAGCAGTTCTTC
NA	TRBV12-5	TRBJ2-7	NA	CASGPSATYKQYF	TGTGCTAGTGGTCCCTCGGCCACCTACAAGCAGTACTTC
NA	TRBV5-1	TRBJ1-6	few	CASSRREGNSPLHF	TGCGCCAGCAGCCGCAGGGAGGGGAATTCACCCCTCCACTTT
TRBD1	TRBV11-1	TRBJ2-5	many	CASSPNSGQGMTQYF	TGTGCCAGCAGCCCCAACTCCGGACAGGGCATGACCCAGTACTTC
TRBD1	TRBV29-1	TRBJ1-4	NA	CSVGTGGLEKLFF	TGCAGCGTTGGGACAGGGGGCCTGGAAAAACTGTTTTTT
TRBD2	TRBV7-2	TRBJ2-1	NA	CASSLGASGLSYNEQFF	TGTGCCAGCAGCTTAGGGGCTAGCGGACTCTCCTACAATGAGCAGTTCTTC
NA	TRBV20-1	TRBJ2-4	NA	CSAPQPGHKNIQYF	TGCAGTGCTCCCCAGCCGGGACACAAAAACATTCAGTACTTC
TRBD1	TRBV28	TRBJ2-5	few	CASSLYPGQGKGETQYF	TGTGCCAGCAGTTTGTATCCGGGACAGGGAAAGGGGGAGACCCAGTACTTC
TRBD1	TRBV5-1	TRBJ2-7	many	CASSLNPGQVSEQYF	TGCGCCAGCAGCTTGAATCCGGGACAGGTCTCCGAGCAGTACTTC
TRBD2	TRBV2	TRBJ2-1	NA	CASSQETSGYNEQFF	TGTGCCAGCAGTCAAGAGACTAGCGGATACAATGAGCAGTTCTTC
TRBD2	TRBV14	TRBJ2-5	NA	CASSPGGGGRQETQYF	TGTGCCAGCAGCCCCGGTGGGGGAGGGCGCCAAGAGACCCAGTACTTC
NA	TRBV12-3/TRBV12-4	TRBJ2-3	NA	CASSLKLNADMQYF	TGTGCCAGCAGTTTAAAACTGAACGCAGATATGCAGTATTTT
TRBD2	TRBV4-1	TRBJ2-2	once	CASRNLAGGPGELFF	TGCGCCAGCAGGAACCTAGCGGGGGGGCCCGGGGAGCTGTTTTTT
NA	TRBV5-1	TRBJ1-2	once	CASSLAPGARGGYTF	TGCGCCAGCAGCTTGGCTCCGGGAGCGCGGGGAGGCTACACCTTC
TRBD2	TRBV5-1	TRBJ2-3	few	CASSSASGRLDTQYF	TGCGCCAGCAGCAGCGCTAGCGGGAGATTAGATACGCAGTATTTT
NA	TRBV20-1	TRBJ1-2	NA	CSATAGGDWGYTF	TGCAGTGCTACCGCCGGGGGGGATTGGGGCTACACCTTC
NA	TRBV4-1	TRBJ1-2	few	CASSNRIYGYTF	TGCGCCAGCAGTAACCGGATCTATGGCTACACCTTC
NA	TRBV7-2	TRBJ2-3	NA	CASSLTALSTDTQYF	TGTGCCAGCAGCTTAACAGCGCTGAGCACAGATACGCAGTATTTT
TRBD1	TRBV28	TRBJ2-5	NA	CASSLIATGGQETQYF	TGTGCCAGCAGTTTAATCGCGACAGGGGGCCAAGAGACCCAGTACTTC
NA	TRBV28	TRBJ2-1	many	CASSLLMGRSEQFF	TGTGCCAGCAGTTTACTAATGGGGCGGAGTGAGCAGTTCTTC
NA	TRBV7-2	TRBJ2-2	few	CASSNPSAGELFF	TGTGCCAGCAGCAATCCTAGCGCCGGGGAGCTGTTTTTT